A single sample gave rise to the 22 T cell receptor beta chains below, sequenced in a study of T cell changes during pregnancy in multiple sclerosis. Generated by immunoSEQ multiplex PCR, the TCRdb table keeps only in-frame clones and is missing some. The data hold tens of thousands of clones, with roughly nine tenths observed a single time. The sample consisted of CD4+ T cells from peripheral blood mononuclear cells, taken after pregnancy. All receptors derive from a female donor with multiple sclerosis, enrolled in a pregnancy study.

CDR3 coding DNA: TGTGCCAGCAGTGACCCGACTAGAACGAACGAGCAGTACTTC. Protein sequence: CASSDPTRTNEQYF. The rearrangement links TRBV25-1 to TRBJ2-7, with a weak D call TRBD2 (6 bases). This CDR3 comprises 14 residues. Trimming stripped 3 bases from V and 5 bases from J, with 14 bases between. Germline CDR1 and CDR2: MGHDK and SYGVNS.

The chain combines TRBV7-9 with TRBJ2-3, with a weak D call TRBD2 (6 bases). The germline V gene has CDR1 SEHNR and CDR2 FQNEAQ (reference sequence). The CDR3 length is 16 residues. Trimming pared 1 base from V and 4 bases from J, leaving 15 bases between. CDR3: CASSLGSGARADTQYF. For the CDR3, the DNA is TGTGCCAGCAGCTTAGGTTCGGGAGCTCGAGCAGATACGCAGTATTTT. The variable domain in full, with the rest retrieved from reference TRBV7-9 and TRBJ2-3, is DTGVSQNPRHKITKRGQNVTFRCDPISEHNRLYWYRQTLGQGPEFLTYFQNEAQLEKSRLLSDRFSAERPKGSFSTLEIQRTEQGDSAMYLCASSLGSGARADTQYFGPGTRLTVL.

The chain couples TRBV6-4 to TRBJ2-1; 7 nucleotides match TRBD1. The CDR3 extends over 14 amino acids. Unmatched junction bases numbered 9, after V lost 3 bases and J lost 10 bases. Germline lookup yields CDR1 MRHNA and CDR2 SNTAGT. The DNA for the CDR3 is TGTGCCAGCAGTGAGGGTCACAAAGGGGGCGAGCAGTTCTTC. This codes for CASSEGHKGGEQFF.

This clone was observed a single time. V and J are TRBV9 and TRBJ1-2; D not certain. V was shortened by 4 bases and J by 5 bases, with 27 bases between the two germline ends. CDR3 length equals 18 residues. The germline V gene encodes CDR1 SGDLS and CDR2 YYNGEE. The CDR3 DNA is TGTGCCAGCAGCTTGTGGAGGATGAGCCCTTCCCTTTCTTATGGCTACACCTTC. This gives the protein CASSLWRMSPSLSYGYTF.

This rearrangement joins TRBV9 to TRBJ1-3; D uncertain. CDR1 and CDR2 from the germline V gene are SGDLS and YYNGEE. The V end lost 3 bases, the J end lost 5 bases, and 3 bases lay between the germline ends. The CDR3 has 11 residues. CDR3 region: CASSDRNTIYF. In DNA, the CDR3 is TGTGCCAGCAGCGATAGAAACACCATATATTTT.

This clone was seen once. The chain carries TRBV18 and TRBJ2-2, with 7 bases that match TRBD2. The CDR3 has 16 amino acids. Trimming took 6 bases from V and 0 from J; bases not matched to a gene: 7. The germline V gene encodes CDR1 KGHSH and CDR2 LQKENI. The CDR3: CASSSTGTTNTGELFF. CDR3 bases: TGTGCCAGCTCGTCAACCGGGACTACGAACACCGGGGAGCTGTTTTTT.

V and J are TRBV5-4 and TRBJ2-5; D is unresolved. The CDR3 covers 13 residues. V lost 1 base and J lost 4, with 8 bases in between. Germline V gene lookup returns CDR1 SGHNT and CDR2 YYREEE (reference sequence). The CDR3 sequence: CASSLPGSETQYF. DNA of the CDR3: TGTGCCAGCAGCTTGCCGGGTTCAGAGACCCAGTACTTC.

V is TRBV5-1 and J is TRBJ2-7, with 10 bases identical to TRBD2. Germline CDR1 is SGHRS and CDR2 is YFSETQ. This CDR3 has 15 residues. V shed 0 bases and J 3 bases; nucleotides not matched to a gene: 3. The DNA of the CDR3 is TGCGCCAGCAGCTTGGCTCCTAGCGGGAGCTACGAGCAGTACTTC. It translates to CASSLAPSGSYEQYF.

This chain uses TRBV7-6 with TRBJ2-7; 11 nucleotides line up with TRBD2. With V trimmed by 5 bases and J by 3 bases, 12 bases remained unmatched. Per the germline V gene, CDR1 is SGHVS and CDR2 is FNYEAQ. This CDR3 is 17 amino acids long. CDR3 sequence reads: CASSQSPTSGSVYEQYF. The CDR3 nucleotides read TGTGCCAGCAGCCAAAGCCCTACTAGCGGGAGCGTCTACGAGCAGTACTTC.

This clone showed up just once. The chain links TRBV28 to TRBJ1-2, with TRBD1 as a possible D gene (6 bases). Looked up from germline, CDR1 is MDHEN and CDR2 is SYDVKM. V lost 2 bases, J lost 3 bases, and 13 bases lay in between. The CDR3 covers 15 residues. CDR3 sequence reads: CASSLGQNLYYGYTF. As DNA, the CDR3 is TGTGCCAGCAGTTTAGGACAGAACCTTTACTATGGCTACACCTTC.

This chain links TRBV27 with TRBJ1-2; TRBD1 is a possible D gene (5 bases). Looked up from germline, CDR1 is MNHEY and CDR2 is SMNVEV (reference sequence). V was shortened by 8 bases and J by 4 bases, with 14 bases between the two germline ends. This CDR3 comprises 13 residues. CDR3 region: CASGGGEAYGYTF. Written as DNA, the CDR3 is TGTGCCAGCGGGGGGGGTGAGGCCTATGGCTACACCTTC.

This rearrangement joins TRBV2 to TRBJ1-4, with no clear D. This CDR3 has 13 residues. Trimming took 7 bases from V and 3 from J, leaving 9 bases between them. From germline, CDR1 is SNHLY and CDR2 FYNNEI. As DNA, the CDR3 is TGTGCCAGCACAACTTCCCCTAATGAAAAACTGTTTTTT. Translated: CASTTSPNEKLFF.

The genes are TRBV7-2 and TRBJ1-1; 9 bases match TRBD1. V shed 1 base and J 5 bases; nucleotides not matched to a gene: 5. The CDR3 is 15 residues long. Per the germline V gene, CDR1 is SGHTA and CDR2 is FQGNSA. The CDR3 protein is CASSLGRQGGTEAFF. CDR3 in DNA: TGTGCCAGCAGCTTAGGTCGACAGGGGGGGACTGAAGCTTTCTTT.

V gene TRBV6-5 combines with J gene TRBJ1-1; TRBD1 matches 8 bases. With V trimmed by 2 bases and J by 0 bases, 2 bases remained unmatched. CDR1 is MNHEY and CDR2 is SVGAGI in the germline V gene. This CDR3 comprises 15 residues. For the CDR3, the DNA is TGTGCCAGCAGTTACGGGACAGGACTGAACACTGAAGCTTTCTTT. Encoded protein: CASSYGTGLNTEAFF.

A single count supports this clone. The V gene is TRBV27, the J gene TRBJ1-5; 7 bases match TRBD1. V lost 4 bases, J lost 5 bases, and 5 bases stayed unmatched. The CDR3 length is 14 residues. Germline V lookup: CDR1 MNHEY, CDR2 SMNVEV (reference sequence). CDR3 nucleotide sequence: TGTGCCAGCAGTTCCCCCGGACAGGATCAGCCCCAGCATTTT. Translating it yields CASSSPGQDQPQHF.

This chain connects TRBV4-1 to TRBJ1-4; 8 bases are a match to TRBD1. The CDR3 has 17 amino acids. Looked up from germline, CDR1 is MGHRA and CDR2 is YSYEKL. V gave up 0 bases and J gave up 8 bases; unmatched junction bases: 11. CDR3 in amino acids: CASSQDPMGTGPEKLFF. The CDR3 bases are TGCGCCAGCAGCCAAGACCCCATGGGGACAGGACCCGAAAAACTGTTTTTT.

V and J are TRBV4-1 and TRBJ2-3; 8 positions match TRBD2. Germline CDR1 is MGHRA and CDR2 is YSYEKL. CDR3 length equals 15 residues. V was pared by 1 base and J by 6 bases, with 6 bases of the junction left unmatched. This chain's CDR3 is CASSQGWREADTQYF. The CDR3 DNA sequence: TGCGCCAGCAGCCAAGGATGGCGGGAGGCGGATACGCAGTATTTT.

CDR3 protein: CASSLSGQDPYEQYF. The CDR3 DNA reads as TGTGCCAGCAGCTTATCAGGGCAAGATCCCTACGAGCAGTACTTC. J is TRBJ2-7 and V is TRBV11-2, with TRBD1 as a possible D gene (5 bases). The CDR3 extends over 15 amino acids. Germline CDR1 reads SGHAT; CDR2 reads FQNNGV. V lost 2 bases and J 2 bases, leaving 13 bases between the germline ends. The variable domain in full, with the rest retrieved from reference TRBV11-2 and TRBJ2-7, is EAGVAQSPRYKIIEKRQSVAFWCNPISGHATLYWYQQILGQGPKLLIQFQNNGVVDDSQLPKDRFSAERLKGVDSTLKIQPAKLEDSAVYLCASSLSGQDPYEQYFGPGTRLTVT.

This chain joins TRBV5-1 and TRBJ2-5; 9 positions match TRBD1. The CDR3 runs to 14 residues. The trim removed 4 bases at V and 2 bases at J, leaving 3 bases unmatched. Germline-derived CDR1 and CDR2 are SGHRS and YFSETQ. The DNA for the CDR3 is TGCGCCAGCAGCCGGGGACAGGGTCAAGAGACCCAGTACTTC. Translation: CASSRGQGQETQYF.

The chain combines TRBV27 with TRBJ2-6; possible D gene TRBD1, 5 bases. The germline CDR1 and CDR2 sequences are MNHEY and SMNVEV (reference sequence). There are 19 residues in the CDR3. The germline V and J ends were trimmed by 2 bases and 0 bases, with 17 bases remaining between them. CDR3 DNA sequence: TGTGCCAGCAGTTTACGCATCCCAGGGCCTTCCTCTGGGGCCAACGTCCTGACTTTC. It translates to CASSLRIPGPSSGANVLTF.

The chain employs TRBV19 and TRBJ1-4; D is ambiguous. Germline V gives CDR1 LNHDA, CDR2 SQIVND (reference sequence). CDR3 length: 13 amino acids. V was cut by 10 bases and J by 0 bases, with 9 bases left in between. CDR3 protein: CATRGSTNEKLFF. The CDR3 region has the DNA TGTGCCACCAGAGGTTCAACTAATGAAAAACTGTTTTTT.

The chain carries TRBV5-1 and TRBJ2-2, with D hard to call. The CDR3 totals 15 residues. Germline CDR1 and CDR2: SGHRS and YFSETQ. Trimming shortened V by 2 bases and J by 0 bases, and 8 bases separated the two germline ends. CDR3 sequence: CASSLSAANTGELFF. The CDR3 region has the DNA TGCGCCAGCAGCTTAAGCGCCGCGAACACCGGGGAGCTGTTTTTT.